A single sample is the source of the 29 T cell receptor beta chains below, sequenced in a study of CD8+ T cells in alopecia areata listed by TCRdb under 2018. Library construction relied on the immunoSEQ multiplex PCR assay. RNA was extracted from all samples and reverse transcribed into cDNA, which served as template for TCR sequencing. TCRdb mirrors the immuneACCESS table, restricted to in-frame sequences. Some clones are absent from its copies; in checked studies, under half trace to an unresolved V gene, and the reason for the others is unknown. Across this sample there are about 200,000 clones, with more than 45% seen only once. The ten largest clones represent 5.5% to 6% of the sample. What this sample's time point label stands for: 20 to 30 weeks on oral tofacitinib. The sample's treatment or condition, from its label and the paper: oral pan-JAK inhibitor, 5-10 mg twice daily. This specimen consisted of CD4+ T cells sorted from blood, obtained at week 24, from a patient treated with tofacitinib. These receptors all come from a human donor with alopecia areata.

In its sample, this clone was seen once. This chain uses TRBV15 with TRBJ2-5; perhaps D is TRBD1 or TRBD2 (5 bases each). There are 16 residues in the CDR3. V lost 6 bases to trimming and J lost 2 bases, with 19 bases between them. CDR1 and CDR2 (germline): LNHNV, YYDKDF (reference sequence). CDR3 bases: TGTGCCACCAGTTCAGAACCGGGACGGCGACAAGAGACCCAGTACTTC. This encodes CATSSEPGRRQETQYF.

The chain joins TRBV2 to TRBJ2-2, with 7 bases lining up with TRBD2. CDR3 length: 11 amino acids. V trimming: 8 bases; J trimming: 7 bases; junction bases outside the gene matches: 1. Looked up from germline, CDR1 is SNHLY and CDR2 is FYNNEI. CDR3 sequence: CASLAVGELFF. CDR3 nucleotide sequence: TGTGCCAGCCTAGCGGTCGGGGAGCTGTTTTTT.

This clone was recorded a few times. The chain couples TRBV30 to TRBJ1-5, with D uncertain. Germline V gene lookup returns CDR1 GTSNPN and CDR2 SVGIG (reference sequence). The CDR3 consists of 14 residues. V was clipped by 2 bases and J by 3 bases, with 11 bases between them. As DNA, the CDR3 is TGTGCCTGGAGTAGTACTGGACTCAATCAGCCCCAGCATTTT. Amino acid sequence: CAWSSTGLNQPQHF.

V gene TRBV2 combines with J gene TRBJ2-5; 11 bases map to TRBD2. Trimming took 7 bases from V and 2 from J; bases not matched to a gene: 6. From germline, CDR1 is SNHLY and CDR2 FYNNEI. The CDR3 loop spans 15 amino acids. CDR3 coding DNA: TGTGCCAGCAATCCGGGACTAGCGGAGCAAGAGACCCAGTACTTC. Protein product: CASNPGLAEQETQYF.

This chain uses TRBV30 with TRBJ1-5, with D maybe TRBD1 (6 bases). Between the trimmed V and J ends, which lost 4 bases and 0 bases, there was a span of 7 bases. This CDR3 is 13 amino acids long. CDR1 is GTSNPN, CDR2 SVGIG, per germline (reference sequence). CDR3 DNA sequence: TGTGCCTGGAACAGGGATAGCAATCAGCCCCAGCATTTT. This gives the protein CAWNRDSNQPQHF.

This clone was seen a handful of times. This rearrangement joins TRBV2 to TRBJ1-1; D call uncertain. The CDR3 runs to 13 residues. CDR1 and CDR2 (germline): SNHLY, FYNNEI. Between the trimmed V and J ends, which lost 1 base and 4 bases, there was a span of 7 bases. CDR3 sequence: CASSEGEGTEAFF. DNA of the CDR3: TGTGCCAGCAGTGAAGGGGAAGGCACTGAAGCTTTCTTT.

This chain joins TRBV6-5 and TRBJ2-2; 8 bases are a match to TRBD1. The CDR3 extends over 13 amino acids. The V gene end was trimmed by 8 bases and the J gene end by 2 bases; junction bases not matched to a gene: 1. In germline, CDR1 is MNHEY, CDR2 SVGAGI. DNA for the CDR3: TGTGCCAGCGACAGGGGTAACACCGGGGAGCTGTTTTTT. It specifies CASDRGNTGELFF.

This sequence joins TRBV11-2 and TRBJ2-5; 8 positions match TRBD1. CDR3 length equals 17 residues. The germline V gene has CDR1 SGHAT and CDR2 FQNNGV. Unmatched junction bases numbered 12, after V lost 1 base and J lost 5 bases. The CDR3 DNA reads TGTGCCAGCAGCTTAGGTAGTCGGGGGACAGGTCTGGAGACCCAGTACTTC. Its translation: CASSLGSRGTGLETQYF.

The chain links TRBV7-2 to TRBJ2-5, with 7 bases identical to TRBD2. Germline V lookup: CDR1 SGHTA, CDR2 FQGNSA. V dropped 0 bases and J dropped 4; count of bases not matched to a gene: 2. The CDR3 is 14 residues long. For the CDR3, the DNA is TGTGCCAGCAGCTTAGCGGGGGGGGTAGAGACCCAGTACTTC. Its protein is CASSLAGGVETQYF.

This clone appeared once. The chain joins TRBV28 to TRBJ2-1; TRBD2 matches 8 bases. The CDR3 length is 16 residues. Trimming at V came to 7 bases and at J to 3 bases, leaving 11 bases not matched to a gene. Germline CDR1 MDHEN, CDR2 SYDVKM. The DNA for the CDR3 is TGTGCCAGCAACGAAAGGGCGGGAGGTAACTACAATGAGCAGTTCTTC. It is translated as CASNERAGGNYNEQFF. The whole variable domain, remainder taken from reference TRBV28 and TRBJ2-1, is DVKVTQSSRYLVKRTGEKVFLECVQDMDHENMFWYRQDPGLGLRLIYFSYDVKMKEKGDIPEGYSVSREKKERFSLILESASTNQTSMYLCASNERAGGNYNEQFFGPGTRLTVL.

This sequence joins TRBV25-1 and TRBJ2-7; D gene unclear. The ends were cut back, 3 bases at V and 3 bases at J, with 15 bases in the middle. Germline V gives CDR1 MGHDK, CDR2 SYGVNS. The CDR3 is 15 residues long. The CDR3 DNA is TGTGCCAGCAGTGAGTTAGTGGCGGAAGACTACGAGCAGTACTTC. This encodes CASSELVAEDYEQYF.

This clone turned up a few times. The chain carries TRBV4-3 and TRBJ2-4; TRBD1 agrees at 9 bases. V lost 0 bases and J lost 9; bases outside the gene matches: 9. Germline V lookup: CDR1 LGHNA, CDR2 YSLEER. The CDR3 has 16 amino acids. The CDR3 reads CASSQDPGTGLGIQYF. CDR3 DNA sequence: TGCGCCAGCAGCCAAGATCCCGGGACAGGGTTAGGCATTCAGTACTTC.

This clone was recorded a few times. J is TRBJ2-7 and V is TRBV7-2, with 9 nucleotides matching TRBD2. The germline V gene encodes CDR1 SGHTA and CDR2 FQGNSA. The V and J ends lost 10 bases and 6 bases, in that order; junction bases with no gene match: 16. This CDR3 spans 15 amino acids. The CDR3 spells CAISTGSGSSSEQYF. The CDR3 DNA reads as TGTGCCATCTCCACGGGTAGCGGGAGTAGCAGCGAGCAGTACTTC.

The CDR3 protein is CASSLVGVGGDQPQHF. The CDR3 DNA reads TGTGCCAGCAGCTTAGTAGGTGTCGGAGGGGATCAGCCCCAGCATTTT. The chain carries TRBV7-8 and TRBJ1-5; the D gene is possibly TRBD1 (5 bases). This CDR3 has 16 residues. V was pared by 1 base and J by 5 bases, with 15 bases between. Germline CDR1 is SGHVS and CDR2 is FQNEAQ.

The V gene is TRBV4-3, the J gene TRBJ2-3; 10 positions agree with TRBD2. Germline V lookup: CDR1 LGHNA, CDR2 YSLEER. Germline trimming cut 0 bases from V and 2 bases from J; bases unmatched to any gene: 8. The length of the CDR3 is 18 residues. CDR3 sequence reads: CASSQDLVGLADTDTQYF. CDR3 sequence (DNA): TGCGCCAGCAGCCAAGATTTAGTAGGACTAGCGGACACAGATACGCAGTATTTT.

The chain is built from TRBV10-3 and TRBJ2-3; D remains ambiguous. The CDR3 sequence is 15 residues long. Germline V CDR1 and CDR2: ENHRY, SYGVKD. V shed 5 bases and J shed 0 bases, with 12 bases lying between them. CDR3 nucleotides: TGTGCCATCAGTCTAGACACGTCTAGCACAGATACGCAGTATTTT. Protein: CAISLDTSSTDTQYF.

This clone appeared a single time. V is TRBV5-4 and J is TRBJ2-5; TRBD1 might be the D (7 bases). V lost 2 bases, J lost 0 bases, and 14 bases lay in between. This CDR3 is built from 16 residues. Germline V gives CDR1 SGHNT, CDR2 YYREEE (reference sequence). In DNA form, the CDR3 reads TGTGCCAGCAGCTTATCTGGAGGGGGCCACCAAGAGACCCAGTACTTC. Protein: CASSLSGGGHQETQYF.

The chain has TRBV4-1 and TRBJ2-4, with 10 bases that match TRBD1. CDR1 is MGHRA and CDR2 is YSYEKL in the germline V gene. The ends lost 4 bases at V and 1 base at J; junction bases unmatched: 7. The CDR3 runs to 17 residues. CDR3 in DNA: TGCGCCAGCAGCCCGGGACAGGGGTTCGGGGCCAAAAACATTCAGTACTTC. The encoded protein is CASSPGQGFGAKNIQYF.

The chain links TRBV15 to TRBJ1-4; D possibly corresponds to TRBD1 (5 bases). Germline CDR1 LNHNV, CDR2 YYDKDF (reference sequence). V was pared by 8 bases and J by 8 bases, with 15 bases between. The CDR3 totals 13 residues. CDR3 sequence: CATSRRAGEKLFF. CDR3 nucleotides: TGTGCCACCTCTCGCAGGGCGGGGGAAAAACTGTTTTTT.

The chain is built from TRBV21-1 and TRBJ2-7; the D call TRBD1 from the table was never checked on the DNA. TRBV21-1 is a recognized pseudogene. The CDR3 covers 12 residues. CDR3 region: CASSYHRGAPYF. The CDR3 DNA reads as TGTGCCAGCAGCTACCACAGGGGCGCGCCGTACTTC.

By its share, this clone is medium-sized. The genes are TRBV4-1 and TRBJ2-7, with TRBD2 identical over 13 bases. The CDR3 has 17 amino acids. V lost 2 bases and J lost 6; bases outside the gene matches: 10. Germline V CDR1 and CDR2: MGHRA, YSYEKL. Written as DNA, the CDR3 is TGCGCCAGCAGCCAAAACCCGAGGGGACTAGCGGGACCCGAGCAGTACTTC. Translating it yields CASSQNPRGLAGPEQYF.

The CDR3 DNA is TGTGCCAGCACCTTGTACCCGGGGAAAGATACGCAGTATTTT. Translating it yields CASTLYPGKDTQYF. V and J are TRBV7-2 and TRBJ2-3, with D maybe TRBD2 (5 bases). CDR1 and CDR2 from the germline V gene are SGHTA and FQGNSA. V lost 7 bases and J lost 5, with 16 bases in between. CDR3 length: 14 residues.

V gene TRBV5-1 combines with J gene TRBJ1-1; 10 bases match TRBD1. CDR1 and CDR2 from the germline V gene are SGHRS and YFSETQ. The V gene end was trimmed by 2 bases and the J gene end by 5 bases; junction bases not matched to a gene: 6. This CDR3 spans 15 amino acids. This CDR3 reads CASSFNLDRGTEAFF. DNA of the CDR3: TGCGCCAGCAGCTTCAACTTGGACAGGGGGACTGAAGCTTTCTTT.

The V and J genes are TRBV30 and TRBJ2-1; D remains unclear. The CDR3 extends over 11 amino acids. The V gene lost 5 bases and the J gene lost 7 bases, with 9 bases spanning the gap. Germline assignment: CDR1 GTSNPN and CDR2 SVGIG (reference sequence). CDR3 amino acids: CAWGIGNEQFF. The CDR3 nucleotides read TGTGCCTGGGGGATAGGGAATGAGCAGTTCTTC.

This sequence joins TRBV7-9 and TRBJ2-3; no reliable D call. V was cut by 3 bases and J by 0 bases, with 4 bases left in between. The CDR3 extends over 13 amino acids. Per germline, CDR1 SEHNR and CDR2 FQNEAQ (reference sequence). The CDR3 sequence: CASSFASTDTQYF. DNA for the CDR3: TGTGCCAGCAGCTTTGCCAGCACAGATACGCAGTATTTT.

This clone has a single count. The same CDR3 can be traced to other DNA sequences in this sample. CDR3 sequence reads: CASSSTGYEQYF. CDR3 bases: TGCGCCAGCAGCTCGACAGGCTACGAGCAGTACTTC. The rearrangement joins TRBV5-1 to TRBJ2-7, with a tentative D call TRBD1 (6 bases). Trimming took off 3 bases at V and 3 bases at J, with 7 bases between the two ends. Germline V CDR1 and CDR2: SGHRS, YFSETQ. The CDR3 spans 12 residues.

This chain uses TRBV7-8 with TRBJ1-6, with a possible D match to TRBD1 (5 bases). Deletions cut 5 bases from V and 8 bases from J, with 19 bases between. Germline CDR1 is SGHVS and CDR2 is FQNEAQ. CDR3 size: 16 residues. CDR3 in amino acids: CASSLTSGGMDSPLHF. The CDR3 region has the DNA TGTGCCAGCAGCCTCACCTCCGGGGGGATGGATTCACCCCTCCACTTT.

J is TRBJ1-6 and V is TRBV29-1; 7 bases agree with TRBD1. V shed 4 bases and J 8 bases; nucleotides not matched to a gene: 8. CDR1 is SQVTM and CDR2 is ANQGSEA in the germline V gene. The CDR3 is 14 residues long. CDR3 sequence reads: CSVAYGQADSPLHF. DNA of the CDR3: TGCAGCGTTGCCTACGGACAGGCTGATTCACCCCTCCACTTT.

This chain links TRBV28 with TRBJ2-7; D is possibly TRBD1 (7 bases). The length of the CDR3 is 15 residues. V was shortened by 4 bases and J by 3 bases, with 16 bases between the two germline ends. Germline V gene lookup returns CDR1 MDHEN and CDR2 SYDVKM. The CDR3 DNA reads TGTGCCAGCAGTTCCGGGACAGCGGGCCTCTACGAGCAGTACTTC. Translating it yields CASSSGTAGLYEQYF.